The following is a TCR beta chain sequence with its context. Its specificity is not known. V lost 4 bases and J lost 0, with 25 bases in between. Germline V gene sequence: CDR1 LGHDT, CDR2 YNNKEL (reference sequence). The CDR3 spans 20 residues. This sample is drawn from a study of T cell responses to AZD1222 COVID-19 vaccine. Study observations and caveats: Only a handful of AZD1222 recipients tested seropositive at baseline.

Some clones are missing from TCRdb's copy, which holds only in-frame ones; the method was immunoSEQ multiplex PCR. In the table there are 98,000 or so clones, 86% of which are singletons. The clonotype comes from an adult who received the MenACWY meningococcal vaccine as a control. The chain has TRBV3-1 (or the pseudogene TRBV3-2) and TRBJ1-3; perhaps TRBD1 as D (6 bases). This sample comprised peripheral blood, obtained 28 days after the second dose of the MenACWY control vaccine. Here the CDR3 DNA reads TGTGCCAGCAGCCCCATTGAGGCAGGGGCCTTAACAAGCTCTGGAAACACCATATATTTT. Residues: CASSPIEAGALTSSGNTIYF.